The 21 T cell receptor beta chains presented below share a single source sample, sequenced in a study of blood T cell repertoires in COVID-19. Clones were sequenced by immunoSEQ multiplex PCR, and TCRdb holds only the in-frame ones, with some missing. The profile covers 400,000 or so clones, with approximately 87% appearing a single time and approximately 1.9% taken by the ten largest. Source material: PBMCs or T cells enriched from blood (not recorded which). Receptor source: a man aged 40-49 years in a cohort exposed to, infected with or recovered from COVID-19 (not recorded which).

This chain links TRBV5-4 with TRBJ2-7, with TRBD1 matching 10 bases. CDR3 length: 16 amino acids. CDR1 is SGHNT and CDR2 is YYREEE in the germline V gene (reference sequence). The J segment lost 1 base and the V segment lost 5 bases, leaving 9 bases of the junction unmatched. CDR3 sequence: CASSFPSGQGSYEQYF. For the CDR3, the DNA is TGTGCCAGCAGTTTCCCCTCGGGACAGGGGTCCTACGAGCAGTACTTC.

In DNA form, the CDR3 reads TGCGCCAGCAGCCCTATGGGCAGAACTAACTATGGCTACACCTTC. Amino acid sequence: CASSPMGRTNYGYTF. V gene TRBV4-1 combines with J gene TRBJ1-2; no reliable D call. Germline V CDR1 and CDR2: MGHRA, YSYEKL. The ends were cut back, 4 bases at V and 0 bases at J, with 12 bases in the middle. The CDR3 spans 15 residues.

V and J are TRBV10-3 and TRBJ2-7, with D perhaps TRBD2 (6 bases). The CDR3 is 14 residues long. Germline V gene data show CDR1 as ENHRY and CDR2 as SYGVKD. V was clipped by 4 bases and J by 3 bases, with 13 bases between them. CDR3 loop: CAISVDNGGYEQYF. The CDR3 nucleotides are TGTGCCATCAGTGTGGACAACGGGGGCTACGAGCAGTACTTC.

The chain joins TRBV28 to TRBJ2-7; D uncertain. The CDR3 contains 12 residues. CDR1 and CDR2 from the germline V gene are MDHEN and SYDVKM. Trimming cost V 1 base and J 7 bases, with 8 bases left between them. CDR3 amino acids: CASSLYSGEQYF. The DNA for the CDR3 is TGTGCCAGCAGTTTATACAGTGGGGAGCAGTACTTC.

Notes on this clone: At the DNA level, this CDR3 is encoded by other sequences in the same sample as well. The chain joins TRBV27 to TRBJ1-4; 8 bases line up with TRBD1. In germline, CDR1 is MNHEY, CDR2 SMNVEV (reference sequence). This CDR3 is 16 amino acids long. V trimming: 0 bases; J trimming: 7 bases; junction bases outside the gene matches: 7. CDR3 protein: CASSLSGTGWGEKLFF. The CDR3 DNA reads as TGTGCCAGCAGTTTATCCGGGACAGGTTGGGGTGAAAAACTGTTTTTT.

This clone has a handful of counts. The CDR3 loop is CAWSVRETGNTIYF. DNA for the CDR3: TGTGCCTGGAGTGTACGGGAAACTGGAAACACCATATATTTT. The V and J genes are TRBV30 and TRBJ1-3; no clear D gene. The CDR3 spans 14 residues. V was pared by 0 bases and J by 2 bases, with 8 bases between. Per the germline V gene, CDR1 is GTSNPN and CDR2 is SVGIG (reference sequence).

The chain recombines TRBV3-1 (or the pseudogene TRBV3-2) with TRBJ2-3, with D maybe TRBD2 (5 bases). Trimming removed 4 bases at V and 2 bases at J, with 16 bases between. The CDR3 runs 16 residues. Germline loops: CDR1 LGHDT, CDR2 YNNKEL (reference sequence). In DNA form, the CDR3 reads TGTGCCAGCAGCCCCACGGGCGGGCGGTCCACAGATACGCAGTATTTT. It is translated as CASSPTGGRSTDTQYF.

V and J are TRBV12-3 or TRBV12-4 and TRBJ2-3; D is unclear. V lost 2 bases and J lost 5, with 8 bases in between. The CDR3 totals 13 residues. The CDR3 DNA reads TGTGCCAGCAGTTTAAACAGACGAGATACGCAGTATTTT. Protein: CASSLNRRDTQYF.

Only a few counts were recorded for this clone. This chain links TRBV14 with TRBJ1-5; unclear D gene. Germline CDR1 reads SGHDN; CDR2 reads FVKESK. The CDR3 sequence is 16 residues long. Trimming shortened V by 1 base and J by 3 bases, and 13 bases separated the two germline ends. The CDR3 is CASSQGSGRLNQPQHF. DNA of the CDR3: TGTGCCAGCAGCCAAGGCTCGGGAAGGCTCAATCAGCCCCAGCATTTT.

The chain uses TRBV29-1 and TRBJ1-5; D is uncertain. The CDR3 extends over 14 amino acids. Trimming stripped 4 bases from V and 0 bases from J, with 10 bases between. The germline gives CDR1 SQVTM, CDR2 ANQGSEA. This CDR3 is CSVGGSHSNQPQHF. In nucleotides, the CDR3 is TGCAGCGTTGGCGGGAGTCATAGCAATCAGCCCCAGCATTTT. Drawing the rest from reference TRBV29-1 and TRBJ1-5, the complete variable domain is SAVISQKPSRDICQRGTSLTIQCQVDSQVTMMFWYRQQPGQSLTLIATANQGSEATYESGFVIDKFPISRPNLTFSTLTVSNMSPEDSSIYLCSVGGSHSNQPQHFGDGTRLSIL.

The genes are TRBV12-5 and TRBJ1-1; D remains ambiguous. CDR3 length: 14 amino acids. The germline V and J ends were trimmed by 1 base and 0 bases, with 6 bases remaining between them. The germline V gene has CDR1 LGHNT and CDR2 FRNRAP. CDR3 coding DNA: TGTGCTAGTGGTTTGGCTGAGATGAACACTGAAGCTTTCTTT. It specifies CASGLAEMNTEAFF.

V is TRBV30 and J is TRBJ1-1, with no clear D. Per the germline V gene, CDR1 is GTSNPN and CDR2 is SVGIG (reference sequence). Trimming shortened V by 3 bases and J by 1 base, and 9 bases separated the two germline ends. This CDR3 comprises 13 residues. The CDR3 region has the DNA TGTGCCTGGAGCAGACCGGGGAACACTGAAGCTTTCTTT. Protein sequence: CAWSRPGNTEAFF.

The chain joins TRBV6-1 to TRBJ2-1; no reliable D call. Germline assignment: CDR1 MNHNS and CDR2 SASEGT. V lost 2 bases and J 5 bases, leaving 10 bases between the germline ends. The CDR3 contains 14 residues. The CDR3 reads CASSELFSHNEQFF. The CDR3 DNA follows: TGTGCCAGCAGTGAATTGTTCAGTCACAATGAGCAGTTCTTC.

The V call is TRBV5-1, the J call TRBJ2-2; possible D gene TRBD1, 6 bases. The CDR3 has 12 residues. The germline V gene encodes CDR1 SGHRS and CDR2 YFSETQ. V was shortened by 4 bases and J by 5 bases, with 6 bases between the two germline ends. CDR3 protein: CASSGTTGELFF. The DNA of the CDR3 is TGCGCCAGCAGCGGGACAACCGGGGAGCTGTTTTTT.

This rearrangement joins TRBV3-1 (or the pseudogene TRBV3-2) to TRBJ2-1; tentative D call: TRBD1 (5 bases). The CDR3 consists of 12 residues. The germline V and J ends were trimmed by 4 bases and 8 bases, with 9 bases remaining between them. From germline, CDR1 is LGHDT and CDR2 YNNKEL (reference sequence). The CDR3 DNA reads as TGTGCCAGCAGCCTGCTAGGGGATGAGCAGTTCTTC. Translating gives CASSLLGDEQFF.

A few counts support this clone. In DNA form, the CDR3 reads TGTGCCAGCAGCTCGGGACAGGGGAACACTGAAGCTTTCTTT. This translates into CASSSGQGNTEAFF. The chain is built from TRBV13 and TRBJ1-1; 9 bases agree with TRBD1. This CDR3 is built from 14 residues. CDR1 is PRHDT and CDR2 is FYEKMQ in the germline V gene (reference sequence). Germline trimming cut 4 bases from V and 1 base from J; bases unmatched to any gene: 1.

This rearrangement joins TRBV6-5 to TRBJ1-5; no firm D call. This CDR3 is 11 amino acids long. V shed 10 bases and J shed 5 bases, with 9 bases lying between them. Germline CDR1 and CDR2: MNHEY and SVGAGI. The CDR3 sequence: CANSPYQPQHF. The DNA of the CDR3 is TGTGCCAACTCGCCTTATCAGCCCCAGCATTTT.

This clone was counted a single time. CDR3 bases: TGTGCCAGCAGTTTATCGGTGGAGTCCTACGAGCAGTACTTC. Protein sequence: CASSLSVESYEQYF. The chain carries TRBV27 and TRBJ2-7; no definite D call. Germline V gene lookup returns CDR1 MNHEY and CDR2 SMNVEV (reference sequence). Trimming left V 0 bases short and J 1 base short, with 7 bases between. This CDR3 has 14 residues.

This clone appeared a few times. V gene TRBV11-2 combines with J gene TRBJ2-1, with D tentatively TRBD2 (5 bases). V was cut by 5 bases and J by 6 bases, with 20 bases left in between. Germline-derived CDR1 and CDR2 are SGHAT and FQNNGV. The CDR3 is 16 residues long. This CDR3 reads CASSAKLDLFPNEQFF. In DNA, the CDR3 is TGTGCCAGCAGCGCTAAACTAGATCTTTTCCCCAATGAGCAGTTCTTC.

This clone appeared a few times. J is TRBJ1-2 and V is TRBV20-1; 8 nucleotides agree with TRBD1. Germline V gene data show CDR1 as DFQATT and CDR2 as SNEGSKA (reference sequence). This CDR3 is built from 11 residues. Trimming cost V 6 bases and J 7 bases; bases outside gene matches: 4. CDR3 protein: CSAKDRAGYTF. DNA for the CDR3: TGCAGTGCGAAGGACAGGGCTGGCTACACCTTC.

This clone was seen a few times. The chain links TRBV2 to TRBJ2-7; D not resolved. V lost 5 bases to trimming and J lost 0 bases, with 8 bases between them. This CDR3 region has 13 residues. CDR1 is SNHLY and CDR2 is FYNNEI in the germline V gene. The CDR3 nucleotides are TGTGCCAGCAGTAGAATCAGCTCCTACGAGCAGTACTTC. Translation gives CASSRISSYEQYF.